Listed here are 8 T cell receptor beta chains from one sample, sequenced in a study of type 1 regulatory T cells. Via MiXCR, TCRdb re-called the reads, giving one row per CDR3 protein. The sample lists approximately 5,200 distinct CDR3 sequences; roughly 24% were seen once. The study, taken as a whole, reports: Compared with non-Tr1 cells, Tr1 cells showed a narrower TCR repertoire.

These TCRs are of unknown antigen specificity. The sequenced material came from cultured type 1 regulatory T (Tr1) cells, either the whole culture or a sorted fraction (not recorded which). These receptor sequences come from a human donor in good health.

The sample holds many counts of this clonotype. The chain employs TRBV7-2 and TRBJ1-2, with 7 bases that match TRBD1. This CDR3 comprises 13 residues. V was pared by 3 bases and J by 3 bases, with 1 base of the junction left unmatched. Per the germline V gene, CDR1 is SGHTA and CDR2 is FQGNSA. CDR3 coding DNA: TGTGCCAGCAGCTTGGGGACAGACTATGGCTACACCTTC. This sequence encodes CASSLGTDYGYTF.

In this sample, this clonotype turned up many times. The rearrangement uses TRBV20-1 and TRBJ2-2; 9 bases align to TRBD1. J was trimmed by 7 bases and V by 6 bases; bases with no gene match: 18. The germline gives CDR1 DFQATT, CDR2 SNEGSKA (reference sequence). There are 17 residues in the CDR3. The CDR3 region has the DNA TGCAGTGCCCCCACCGGGCTAGGACAGGGGTTAGGCGGGGAGCTGTTTTTT. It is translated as CSAPTGLGQGLGGELFF.

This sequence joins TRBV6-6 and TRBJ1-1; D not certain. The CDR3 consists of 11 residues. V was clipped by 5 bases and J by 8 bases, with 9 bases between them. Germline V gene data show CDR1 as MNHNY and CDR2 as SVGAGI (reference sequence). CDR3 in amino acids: CASSTYGEAFF. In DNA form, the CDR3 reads TGTGCCAGCAGTACCTACGGGGAAGCTTTCTTT.

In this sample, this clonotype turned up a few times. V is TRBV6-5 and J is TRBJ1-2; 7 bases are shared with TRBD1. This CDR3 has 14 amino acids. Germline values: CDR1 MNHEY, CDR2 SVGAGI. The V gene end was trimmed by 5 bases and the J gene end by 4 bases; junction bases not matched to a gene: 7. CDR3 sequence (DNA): TGTGCCAGCAGTCAACGACAGGGCCCCTATGGCTACACCTTC. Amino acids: CASSQRQGPYGYTF.

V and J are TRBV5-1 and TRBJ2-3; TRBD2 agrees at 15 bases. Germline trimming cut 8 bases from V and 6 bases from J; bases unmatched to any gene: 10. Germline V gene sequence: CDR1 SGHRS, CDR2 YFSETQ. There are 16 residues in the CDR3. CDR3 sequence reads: CASTGTSGGPGDTQYF. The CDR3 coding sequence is TGCGCCAGTACGGGGACTAGCGGGGGGCCGGGGGATACGCAGTATTTT.

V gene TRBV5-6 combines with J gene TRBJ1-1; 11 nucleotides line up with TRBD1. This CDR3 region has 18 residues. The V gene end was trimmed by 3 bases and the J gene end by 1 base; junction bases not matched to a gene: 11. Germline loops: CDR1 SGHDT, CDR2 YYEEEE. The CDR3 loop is CASSSFPGQGGKNTEAFF. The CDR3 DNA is TGTGCCAGCAGCTCTTTCCCGGGACAGGGGGGCAAGAACACTGAAGCTTTCTTT. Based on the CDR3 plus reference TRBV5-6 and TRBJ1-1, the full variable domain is DAGVTQSPTHLIKTRGQQVTLRCSPKSGHDTVSWYQQALGQGPQFIFQYYEEEERQRGNFPDRFSGHQFPNYSSELNVNALLLGDSALYLCASSSFPGQGGKNTEAFFGQGTRLTVV.

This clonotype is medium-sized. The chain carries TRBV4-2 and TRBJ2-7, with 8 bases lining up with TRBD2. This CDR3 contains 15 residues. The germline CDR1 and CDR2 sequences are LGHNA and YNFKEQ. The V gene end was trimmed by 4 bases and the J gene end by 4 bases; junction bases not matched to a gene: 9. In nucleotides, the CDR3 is TGTGCCAGCAGCCCCGGGGGGGGGGACCGTTACGAGCAGTACTTC. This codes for CASSPGGGDRYEQYF.

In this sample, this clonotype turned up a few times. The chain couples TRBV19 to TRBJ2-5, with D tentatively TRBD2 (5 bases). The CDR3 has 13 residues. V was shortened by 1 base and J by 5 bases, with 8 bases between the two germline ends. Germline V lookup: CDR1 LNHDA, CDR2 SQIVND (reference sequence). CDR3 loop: CASSIASWETQYF. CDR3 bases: TGTGCCAGTAGTATAGCTAGCTGGGAGACCCAGTACTTC.